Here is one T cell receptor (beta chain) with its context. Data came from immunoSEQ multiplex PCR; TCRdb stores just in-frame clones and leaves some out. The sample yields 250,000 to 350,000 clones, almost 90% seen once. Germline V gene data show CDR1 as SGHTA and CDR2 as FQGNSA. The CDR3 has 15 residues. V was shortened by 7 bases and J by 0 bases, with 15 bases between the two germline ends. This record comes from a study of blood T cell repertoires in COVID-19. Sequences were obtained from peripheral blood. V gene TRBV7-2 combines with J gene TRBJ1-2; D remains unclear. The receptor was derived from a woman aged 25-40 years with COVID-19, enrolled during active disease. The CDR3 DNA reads TGTGCCAGCACCCTGCGGGCCACGCCTAACTATGGCTACACCTTC. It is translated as CASTLRATPNYGYTF.